The text below deals with one TCR beta chain. No antigen is known for it. No base qualities exist here, and no much larger clone lies one base off it. Its CDR3 holds 14 amino acids, cysteine through phenylalanine. The CDR3 DNA has 42 bases and is translated from base 1. CDR1 and CDR2, per the germline V gene, are MNHNS and SASEGT. V lost 2 bases and J lost 6 bases; the stretch between them is 11 bases long. This sample is part of a study of T cell responses to AZD1222 COVID-19 vaccine (dated by TCRdb to the early 2020s). Study-wide context: A total of 230 to 250 trial participants underwent TCR sequencing, of whom about 210 had received two doses of AZD1222 and about 26 had received two doses of the MenACWY control vaccine. Trial participants were enrolled into age subgroups of 18-55, 56-69 and 70-plus years, which contained about 160, 30 and 59 TCR-sequenced participants, respectively.

In the paper's terms, the time point label means: about 28 days (+/-7) after the second vaccine dose. AZD1222 recipients whose second dose came at about 4 weeks and those whose second dose came at about 12 weeks were combined into one group, since spike-specific TCR depth and breadth did not differ between the two schedules. Samples from vaccinated people were obtained from the UK trials COV001 and COV002, which included a single-blind randomized controlled phase 2/3 trial of AZD1222 (ChAdOx1 nCoV-19) in healthy adults. For TCRbeta chain sequencing, PBMC samples were collected from trial participants at day 0 and at day 28 after the second dose. The CDR3 regions of human TCRbeta chains were subjected to immunosequencing. As for the authors' bioinformatics: Repertoire TCRs were matched against a reference library of SARS-CoV-2-specific TCRs generated with the MIRA antigen-specificity platform. Breadth meant the fraction of unique TCRs that were SARS-CoV-2-associated, whereas depth meant the fraction of total T cells that were SARS-CoV-2-associated. Using the MIRA data, each spike-specific TCR was mapped to the spike region that the TCR reacts to and placed in a CD4 or CD8 class. Log10-transformed breadth and depth values were compared by one-way ANOVA with Sidak's multiple comparisons tests. As stored in TCRdb, this immuneACCESS dataset retains in-frame rearrangements with V and J assigned. A fraction of the clones does not appear; measured against another copy, unresolved V genes explain less than half of the discrepancy, and the remainder lacks a known reason. V, J and clone size are taken as reported in that table, and D and trimming were inferred from the DNA itself. The sample table records tens of thousands of clones; around 81% of these occur just once. The ten largest clones add up to 47% of the sample.

General study outcomes and caveats: Vaccine-associated CD4 TCRs spanned the whole spike protein, with dominant responses in regions 160-218 and 743-854. A significant rise in spike-specific TCR breadth and depth was observed after two AZD1222 doses relative to day 0 and relative to MenACWY recipients. Conclusions about previously exposed vaccinees were limited because only a handful of AZD1222 recipients were SARS-CoV-2 seropositive at baseline. Reportedly, close to half of the unique spike-specific TCRs recognized epitopes lying outside the regions that are mutated in the B.1.351 and B.1.1.7 variants. Because no samples from the day 14 peak response were available, repertoires could be characterized only after the peak T cell response. In the small 56-69-year group, the increase in depth fell short of significance, most likely because of low power. Most participants were white British and females outnumbered males, and the authors suggested that clonal diversity may have been underestimated.

The input for sequencing was peripheral blood, taken 28 days after the second AZD1222 dose. The receptor's source is an adult who received the AZD1222 COVID-19 vaccine. The chain couples TRBV6-1 to TRBJ1-5; 5 matching bases give a weak D call of TRBD1. The base sequence is TGTGCCAGCAGTGAATGGGTCGGGGCTCAGCCCCAGCATTTT. Translation gives CASSEWVGAQPQHF.